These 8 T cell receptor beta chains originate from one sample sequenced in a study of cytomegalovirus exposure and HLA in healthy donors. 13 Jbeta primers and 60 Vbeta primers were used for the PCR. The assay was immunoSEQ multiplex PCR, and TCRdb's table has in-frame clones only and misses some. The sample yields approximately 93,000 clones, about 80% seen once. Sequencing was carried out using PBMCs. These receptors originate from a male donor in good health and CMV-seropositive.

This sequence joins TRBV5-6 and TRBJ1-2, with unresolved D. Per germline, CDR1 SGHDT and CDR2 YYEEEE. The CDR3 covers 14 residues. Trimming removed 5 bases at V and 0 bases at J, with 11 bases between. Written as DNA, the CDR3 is TGTGCCAGCAGTTCCCCTATCGCTAACTATGGCTACACCTTC. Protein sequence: CASSSPIANYGYTF. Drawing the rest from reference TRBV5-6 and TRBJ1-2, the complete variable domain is DAGVTQSPTHLIKTRGQQVTLRCSPKSGHDTVSWYQQALGQGPQFIFQYYEEEERQRGNFPDRFSGHQFPNYSSELNVNALLLGDSALYLCASSSPIANYGYTFGSGTRLTVV.

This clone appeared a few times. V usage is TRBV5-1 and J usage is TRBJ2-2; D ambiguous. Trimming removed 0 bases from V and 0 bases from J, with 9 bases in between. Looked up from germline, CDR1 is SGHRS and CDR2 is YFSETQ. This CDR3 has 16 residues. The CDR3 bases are TGCGCCAGCAGCTTGGGTTCTGGGCCGAACACCGGGGAGCTGTTTTTT. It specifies CASSLGSGPNTGELFF.

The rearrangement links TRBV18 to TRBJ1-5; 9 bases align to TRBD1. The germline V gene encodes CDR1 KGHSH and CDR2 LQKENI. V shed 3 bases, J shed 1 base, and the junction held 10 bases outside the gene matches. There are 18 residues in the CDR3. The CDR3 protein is CASSPWDRVGESNQPQHF. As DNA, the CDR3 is TGTGCCAGCTCACCCTGGGACAGGGTGGGGGAAAGCAATCAGCCCCAGCATTTT. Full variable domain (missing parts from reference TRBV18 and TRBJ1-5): NAGVMQNPRHLVRRRGQEARLRCSPMKGHSHVYWYRQLPEEGLKFMVYLQKENIIDESGMPKERFSAEFPKEGPSILRIQQVVRGDSAAYFCASSPWDRVGESNQPQHFGDGTRLSIL.

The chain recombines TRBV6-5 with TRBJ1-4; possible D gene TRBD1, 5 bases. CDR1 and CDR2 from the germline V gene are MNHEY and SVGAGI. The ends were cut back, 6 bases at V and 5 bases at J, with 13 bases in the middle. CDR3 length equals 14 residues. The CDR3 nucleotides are TGTGCCAGCAGGCCCCGGGGGAGCAATGAAAAACTGTTTTTT. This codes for CASRPRGSNEKLFF.

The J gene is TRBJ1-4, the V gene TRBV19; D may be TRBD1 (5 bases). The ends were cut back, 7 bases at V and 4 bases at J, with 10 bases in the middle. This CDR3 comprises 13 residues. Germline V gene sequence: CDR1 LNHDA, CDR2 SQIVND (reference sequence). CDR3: CASKGESNEKLFF. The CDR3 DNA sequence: TGTGCCAGTAAAGGGGAAAGTAATGAAAAACTGTTTTTT.

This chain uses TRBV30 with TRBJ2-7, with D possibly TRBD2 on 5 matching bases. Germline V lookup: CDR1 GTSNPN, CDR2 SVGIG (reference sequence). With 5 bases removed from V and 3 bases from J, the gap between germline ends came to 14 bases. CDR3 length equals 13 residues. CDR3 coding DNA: TGTGCCTGGCATCCCCGGGATATCTACGAGCAGTACTTC. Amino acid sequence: CAWHPRDIYEQYF. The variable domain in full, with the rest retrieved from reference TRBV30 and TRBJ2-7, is SQTIHQWPATLVQPVGSPLSLECTVEGTSNPNLYWYRQAAGRGLQLLFYSVGIGQISSEVPQNLSASRPQDRQFILSSKKLLLSDSGFYLCAWHPRDIYEQYFGPGTRLTVT.

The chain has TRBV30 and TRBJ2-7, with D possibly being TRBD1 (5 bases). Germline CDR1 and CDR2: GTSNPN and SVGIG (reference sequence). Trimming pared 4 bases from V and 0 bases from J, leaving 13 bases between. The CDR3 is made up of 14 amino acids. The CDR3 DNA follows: TGTGCCTGGAACGATGACAGTGGCTCCTACGAGCAGTACTTC. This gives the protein CAWNDDSGSYEQYF.

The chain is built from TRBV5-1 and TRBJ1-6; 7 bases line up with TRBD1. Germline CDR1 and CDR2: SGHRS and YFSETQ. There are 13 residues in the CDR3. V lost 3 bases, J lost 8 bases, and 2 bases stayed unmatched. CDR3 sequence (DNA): TGCGCCAGCAGCTGGGGGACAGATTCACCCCTCCACTTT. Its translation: CASSWGTDSPLHF.